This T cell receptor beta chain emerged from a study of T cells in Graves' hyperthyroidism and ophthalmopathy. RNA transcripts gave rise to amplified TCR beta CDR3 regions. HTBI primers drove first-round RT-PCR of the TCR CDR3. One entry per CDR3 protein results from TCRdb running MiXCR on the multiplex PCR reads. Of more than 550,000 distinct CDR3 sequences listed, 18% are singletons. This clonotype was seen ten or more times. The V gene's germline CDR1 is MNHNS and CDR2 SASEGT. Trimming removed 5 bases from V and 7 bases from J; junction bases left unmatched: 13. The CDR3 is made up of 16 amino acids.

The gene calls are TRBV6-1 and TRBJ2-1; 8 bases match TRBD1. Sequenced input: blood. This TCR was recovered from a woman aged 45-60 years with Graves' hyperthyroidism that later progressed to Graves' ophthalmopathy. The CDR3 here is CASSFSGQGNLNEQFF. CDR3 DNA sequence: TGTGCCAGCAGTTTCAGTGGACAGGGAAATCTAAATGAGCAGTTCTTC.